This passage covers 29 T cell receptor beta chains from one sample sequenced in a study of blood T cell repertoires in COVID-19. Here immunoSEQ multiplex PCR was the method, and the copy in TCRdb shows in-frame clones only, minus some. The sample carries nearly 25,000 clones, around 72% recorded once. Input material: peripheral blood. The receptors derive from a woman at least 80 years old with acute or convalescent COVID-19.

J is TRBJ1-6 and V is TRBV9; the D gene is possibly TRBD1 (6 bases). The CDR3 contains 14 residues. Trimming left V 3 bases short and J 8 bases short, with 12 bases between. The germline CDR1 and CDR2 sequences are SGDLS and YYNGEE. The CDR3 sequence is CASSDGQLYSPLHF. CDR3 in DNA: TGTGCCAGCAGCGACGGACAGCTTTATTCACCCCTCCACTTT.

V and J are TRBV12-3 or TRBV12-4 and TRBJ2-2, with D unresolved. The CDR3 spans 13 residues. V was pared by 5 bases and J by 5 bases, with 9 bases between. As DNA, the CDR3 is TGTGCCAGCAGTCCTGACGGGACCGGGGAGCTGTTTTTT. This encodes CASSPDGTGELFF.

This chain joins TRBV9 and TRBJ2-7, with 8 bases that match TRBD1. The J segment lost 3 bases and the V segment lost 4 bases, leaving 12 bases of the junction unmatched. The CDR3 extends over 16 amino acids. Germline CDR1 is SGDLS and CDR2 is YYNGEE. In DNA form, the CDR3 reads TGTGCCAGCAGCCCCCGGCCAGGGACAGGCGGCTACGAGCAGTACTTC. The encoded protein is CASSPRPGTGGYEQYF.

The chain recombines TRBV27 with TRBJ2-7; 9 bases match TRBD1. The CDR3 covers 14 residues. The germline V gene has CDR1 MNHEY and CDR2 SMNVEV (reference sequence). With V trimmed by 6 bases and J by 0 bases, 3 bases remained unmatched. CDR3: CASRRQGGSYEQYF. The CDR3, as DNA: TGTGCCAGCAGAAGACAGGGGGGCTCCTACGAGCAGTACTTC.

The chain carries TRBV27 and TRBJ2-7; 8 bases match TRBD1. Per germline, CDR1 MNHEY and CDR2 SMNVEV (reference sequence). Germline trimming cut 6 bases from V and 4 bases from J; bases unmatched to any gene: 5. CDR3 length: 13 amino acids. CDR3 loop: CASRTTGEYEQYF. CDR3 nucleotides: TGTGCCAGCAGGACGACAGGGGAATACGAGCAGTACTTC.

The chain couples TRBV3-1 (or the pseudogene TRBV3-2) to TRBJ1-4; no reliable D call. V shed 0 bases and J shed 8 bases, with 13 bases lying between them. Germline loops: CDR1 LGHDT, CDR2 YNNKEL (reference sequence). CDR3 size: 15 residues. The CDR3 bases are TGTGCCAGCAGCCAAGATCCATATTCGGGGGAAAAACTGTTTTTT. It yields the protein CASSQDPYSGEKLFF.

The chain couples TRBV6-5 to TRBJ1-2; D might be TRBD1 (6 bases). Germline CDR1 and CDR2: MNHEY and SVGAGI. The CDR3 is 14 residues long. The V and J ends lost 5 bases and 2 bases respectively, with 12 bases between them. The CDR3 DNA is TGTGCCAGCAGTAGGGGGGGGTCCAACTATGGCTACACCTTC. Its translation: CASSRGGSNYGYTF.

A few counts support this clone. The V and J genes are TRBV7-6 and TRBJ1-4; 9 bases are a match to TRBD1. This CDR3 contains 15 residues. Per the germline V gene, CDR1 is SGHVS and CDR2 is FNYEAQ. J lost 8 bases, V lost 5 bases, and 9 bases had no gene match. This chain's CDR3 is CASSVPGQGGEKLFF. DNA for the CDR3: TGTGCCAGCAGCGTTCCGGGACAGGGAGGAGAAAAACTGTTTTTT.

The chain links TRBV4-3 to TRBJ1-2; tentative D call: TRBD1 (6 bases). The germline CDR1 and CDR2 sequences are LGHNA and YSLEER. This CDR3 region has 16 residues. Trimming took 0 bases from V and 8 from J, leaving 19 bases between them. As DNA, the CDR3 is TGCGCCAGCAGCCAAGATCGAGGGGGGGCCGTGGGAGGCTACACCTTC. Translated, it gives CASSQDRGGAVGGYTF.

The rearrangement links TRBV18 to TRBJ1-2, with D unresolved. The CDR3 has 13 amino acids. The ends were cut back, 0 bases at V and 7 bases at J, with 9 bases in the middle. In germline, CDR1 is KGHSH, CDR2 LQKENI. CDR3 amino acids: CASSPPSWAGYTF. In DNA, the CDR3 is TGTGCCAGCTCACCACCATCCTGGGCTGGCTACACCTTC. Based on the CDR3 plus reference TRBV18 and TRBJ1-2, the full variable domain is NAGVMQNPRHLVRRRGQEARLRCSPMKGHSHVYWYRQLPEEGLKFMVYLQKENIIDESGMPKERFSAEFPKEGPSILRIQQVVRGDSAAYFCASSPPSWAGYTFGSGTRLTVV.

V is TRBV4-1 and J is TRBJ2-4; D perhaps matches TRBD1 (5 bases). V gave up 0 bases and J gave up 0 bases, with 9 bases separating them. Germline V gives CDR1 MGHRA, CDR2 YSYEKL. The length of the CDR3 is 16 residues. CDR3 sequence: CASSQETGLAKNIQYF. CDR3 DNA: TGCGCCAGCAGCCAAGAAACAGGCTTAGCCAAAAACATTCAGTACTTC.

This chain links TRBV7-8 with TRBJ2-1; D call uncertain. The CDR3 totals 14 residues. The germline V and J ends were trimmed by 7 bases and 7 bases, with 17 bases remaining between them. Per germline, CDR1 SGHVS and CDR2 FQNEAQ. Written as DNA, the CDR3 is TGTGCCAGCAACACGGGTCTAAAATATAATGAGCAGTTCTTC. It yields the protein CASNTGLKYNEQFF.

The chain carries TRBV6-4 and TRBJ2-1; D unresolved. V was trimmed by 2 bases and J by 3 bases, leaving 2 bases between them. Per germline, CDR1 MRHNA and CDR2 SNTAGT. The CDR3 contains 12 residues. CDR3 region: CASSDHYNEQFF. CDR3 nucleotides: TGTGCCAGCAGTGACCACTACAATGAGCAGTTCTTC.

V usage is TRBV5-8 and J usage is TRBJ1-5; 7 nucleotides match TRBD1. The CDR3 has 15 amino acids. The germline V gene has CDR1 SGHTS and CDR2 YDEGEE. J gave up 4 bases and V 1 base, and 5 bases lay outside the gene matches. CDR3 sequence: CASSLQAGGNQPQHF. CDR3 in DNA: TGTGCCAGCAGCTTGCAGGCAGGGGGAAATCAGCCCCAGCATTTT.

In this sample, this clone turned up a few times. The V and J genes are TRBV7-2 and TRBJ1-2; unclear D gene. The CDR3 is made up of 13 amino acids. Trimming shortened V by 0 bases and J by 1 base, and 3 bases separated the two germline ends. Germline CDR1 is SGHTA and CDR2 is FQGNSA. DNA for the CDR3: TGTGCCAGCAGCTTAGCCATTAACTATGGCTACACCTTC. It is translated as CASSLAINYGYTF.

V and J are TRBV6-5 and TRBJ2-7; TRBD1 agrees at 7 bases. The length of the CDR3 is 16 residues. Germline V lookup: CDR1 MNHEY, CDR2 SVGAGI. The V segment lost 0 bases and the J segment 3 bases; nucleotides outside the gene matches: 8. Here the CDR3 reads CASSYSFTGQLYEQYF. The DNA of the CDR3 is TGTGCCAGCAGTTACTCTTTCACGGGACAGCTCTACGAGCAGTACTTC.

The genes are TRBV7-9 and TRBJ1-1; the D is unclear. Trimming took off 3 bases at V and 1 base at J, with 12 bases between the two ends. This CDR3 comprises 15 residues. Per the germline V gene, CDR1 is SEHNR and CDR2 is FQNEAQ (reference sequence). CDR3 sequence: CASSFAGGTNTEAFF. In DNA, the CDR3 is TGTGCCAGCAGCTTCGCCGGAGGCACGAACACTGAAGCTTTCTTT.

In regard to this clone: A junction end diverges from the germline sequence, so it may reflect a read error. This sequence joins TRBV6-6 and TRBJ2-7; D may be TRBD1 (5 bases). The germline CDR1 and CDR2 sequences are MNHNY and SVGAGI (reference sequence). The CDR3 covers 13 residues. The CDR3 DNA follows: TGTGCCAGCAGTTACTCGGAGACGGACAAGTCCCTCTTC. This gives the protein CASSYSETDKSLF.

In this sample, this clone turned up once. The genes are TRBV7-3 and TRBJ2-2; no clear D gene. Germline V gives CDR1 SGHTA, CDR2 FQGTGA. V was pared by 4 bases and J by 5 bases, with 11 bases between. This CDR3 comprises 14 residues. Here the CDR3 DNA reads TGTGCCAGCAGCTCGTCGGGTGGTACCGGGGAGCTGTTTTTT. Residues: CASSSSGGTGELFF.

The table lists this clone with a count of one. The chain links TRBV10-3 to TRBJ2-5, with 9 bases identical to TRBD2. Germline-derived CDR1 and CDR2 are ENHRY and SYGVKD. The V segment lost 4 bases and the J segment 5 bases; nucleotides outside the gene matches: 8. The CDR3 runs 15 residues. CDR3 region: CAISGGSGGGETQYF. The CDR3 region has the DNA TGTGCCATCAGTGGAGGTAGCGGGGGCGGGGAGACCCAGTACTTC.

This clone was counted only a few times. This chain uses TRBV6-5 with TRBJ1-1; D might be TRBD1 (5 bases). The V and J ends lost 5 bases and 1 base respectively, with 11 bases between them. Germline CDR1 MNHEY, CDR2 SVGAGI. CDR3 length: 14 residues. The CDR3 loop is CASSPRARNTEAFF. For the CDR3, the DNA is TGTGCCAGCAGTCCCAGGGCCCGGAACACTGAAGCTTTCTTT.

The CDR3 DNA is TGTGCCAGCAGTTACGTACAGGCTGTGAACAATGAGCAGTTCTTC. Translating it yields CASSYVQAVNNEQFF. The J gene is TRBJ2-1, the V gene TRBV6-5; possible D gene TRBD1, 5 bases. The CDR3 runs 15 residues. From germline, CDR1 is MNHEY and CDR2 SVGAGI. Trimming cost V 2 bases and J 5 bases, with 13 bases left between them.

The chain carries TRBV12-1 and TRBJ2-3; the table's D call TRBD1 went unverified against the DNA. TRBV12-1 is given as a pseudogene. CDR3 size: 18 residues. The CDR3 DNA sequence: TGTGCCAGCAGCTTTTACAGGGGGGGGTACCATTCCACAGATACGCAGTATTTT. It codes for CASSFYRGGYHSTDTQYF.

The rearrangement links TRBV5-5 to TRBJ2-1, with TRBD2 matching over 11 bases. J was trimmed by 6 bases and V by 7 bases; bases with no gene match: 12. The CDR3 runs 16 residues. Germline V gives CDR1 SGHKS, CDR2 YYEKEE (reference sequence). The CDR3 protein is CASGRLAGGPGNEQFF. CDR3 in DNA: TGTGCCAGCGGTCGGTTAGCGGGAGGGCCTGGCAATGAGCAGTTCTTC.

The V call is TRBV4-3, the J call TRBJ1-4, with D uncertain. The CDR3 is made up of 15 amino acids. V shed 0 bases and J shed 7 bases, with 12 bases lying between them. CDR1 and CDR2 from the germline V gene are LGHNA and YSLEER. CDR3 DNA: TGCGCCAGCAGCCAAGAGGCCCGGGAGTTTGAAAAACTGTTTTTT. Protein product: CASSQEAREFEKLFF.

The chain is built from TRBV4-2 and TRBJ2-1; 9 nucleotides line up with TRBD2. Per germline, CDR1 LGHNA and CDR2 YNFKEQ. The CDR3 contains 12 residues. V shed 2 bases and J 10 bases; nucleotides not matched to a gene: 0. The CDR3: CASSQLAGEQFF. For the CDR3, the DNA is TGTGCCAGCAGCCAACTAGCGGGGGAGCAGTTCTTC.

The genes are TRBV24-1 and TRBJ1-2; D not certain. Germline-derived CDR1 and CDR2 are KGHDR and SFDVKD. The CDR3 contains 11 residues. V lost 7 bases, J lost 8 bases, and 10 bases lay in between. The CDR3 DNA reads TGTGCCACCAGCGACCCGGGGGGCTACACCTTC. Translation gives CATSDPGGYTF.

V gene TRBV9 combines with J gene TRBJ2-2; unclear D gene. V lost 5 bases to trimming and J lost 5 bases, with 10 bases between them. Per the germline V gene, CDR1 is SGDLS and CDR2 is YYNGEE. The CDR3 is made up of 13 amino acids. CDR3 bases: TGTGCCAGCAGGGCCCCGAGGACCGGGGAGCTGTTTTTT. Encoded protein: CASRAPRTGELFF.

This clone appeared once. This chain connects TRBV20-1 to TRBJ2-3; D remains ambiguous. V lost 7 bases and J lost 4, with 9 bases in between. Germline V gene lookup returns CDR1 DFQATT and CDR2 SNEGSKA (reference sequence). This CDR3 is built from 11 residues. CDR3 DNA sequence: TGCAGTGGGGCAGACGCAGATACGCAGTATTTT. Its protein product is CSGADADTQYF.